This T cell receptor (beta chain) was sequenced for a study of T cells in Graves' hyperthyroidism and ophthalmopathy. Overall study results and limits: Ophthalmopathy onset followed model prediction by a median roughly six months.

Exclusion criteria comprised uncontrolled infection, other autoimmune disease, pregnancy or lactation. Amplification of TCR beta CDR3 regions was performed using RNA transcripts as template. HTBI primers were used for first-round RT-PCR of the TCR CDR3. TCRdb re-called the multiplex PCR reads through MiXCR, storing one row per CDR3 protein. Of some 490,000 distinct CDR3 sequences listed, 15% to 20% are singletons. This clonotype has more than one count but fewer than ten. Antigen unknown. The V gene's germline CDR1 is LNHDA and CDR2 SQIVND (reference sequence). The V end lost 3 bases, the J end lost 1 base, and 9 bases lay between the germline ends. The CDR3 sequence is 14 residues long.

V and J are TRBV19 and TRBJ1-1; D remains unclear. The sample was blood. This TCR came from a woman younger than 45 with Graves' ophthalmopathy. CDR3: CASSIIGGNTEAFF. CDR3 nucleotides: TGTGCCAGTAGTATTATTGGAGGGAACACTGAAGCTTTCTTT.